The clone carrying this T cell receptor (beta chain) was observed once. What it binds is unknown. The data were obtained in a study of shared clonotypes between healthy human individuals. Turning to the study itself: Three CD4 naive, three CD4 memory, two CD8 naive and one CD8 memory plate were used per donor. Study-wide results and limits: Non-shared clonotypes had lower generation probabilities than clonotypes shared by all four sorted-subset donors. Memory subsets generally showed smaller estimated richness than naive subsets did. Depth was large, yet rarefaction showed that sorted-subset sequencing was incomplete.

Germline CDR1 MGHRA, CDR2 YSYEKL. The CDR3 consists of 14 residues. V was cut by 4 bases and J by 2 bases, with 11 bases left in between. Generated by immunoSEQ multiplex PCR, the TCRdb table keeps only in-frame clones and is missing some. Of around 2,100,000 clones in the sample, around 96% were seen once. CD45RO-negative, CCR7-selected cells formed the naive CD8 fraction, which excluded terminally differentiated effector memory CD45RA+ cells. The chain uses TRBV4-1 and TRBJ1-1; no definite D call. Sequenced: naive CD8+ T cells sorted from blood. The receptor's source is a man aged 18 to 29 in good health. This CDR3 reads CASSRAELNTEAFF. The CDR3 coding sequence is TGCGCCAGCAGCCGGGCGGAACTCAACACTGAAGCTTTCTTT.